This entry concerns a single T cell receptor (beta chain). Its target is not known. PCR primers comprised 60 Vbeta and 13 Jbeta primers. Using immunoSEQ multiplex PCR, the repertoire was profiled, and TCRdb retains in-frame clones only, with some absent. Here the sample spans about 120,000 clones, under 90% being singletons. Unmatched junction bases numbered 2, after V lost 9 bases and J lost 4 bases. The germline V gene has CDR1 MNHNY and CDR2 SVGAGI (reference sequence). The CDR3 totals 13 residues. These data originate in a study of cytomegalovirus exposure and HLA in healthy donors. Study findings and constraints: Reported results showed that the classifier diagnosed cytomegalovirus status with high specificity and sensitivity. TCR beta chain V- and J-gene trimming was linked, in a later analysis, to a missense variant in DCLRE1C.

The chain carries TRBV6-6 and TRBJ2-7, with 14 bases identical to TRBD2. The TCR was taken from a woman in her thirties or forties in good health and CMV-seronegative. Sequencing used PBMCs. As DNA, the CDR3 is TGTGCCAGTAGGACTAGCGGGGGGTACGAGCAGTACTTC. Translation gives CASRTSGGYEQYF.